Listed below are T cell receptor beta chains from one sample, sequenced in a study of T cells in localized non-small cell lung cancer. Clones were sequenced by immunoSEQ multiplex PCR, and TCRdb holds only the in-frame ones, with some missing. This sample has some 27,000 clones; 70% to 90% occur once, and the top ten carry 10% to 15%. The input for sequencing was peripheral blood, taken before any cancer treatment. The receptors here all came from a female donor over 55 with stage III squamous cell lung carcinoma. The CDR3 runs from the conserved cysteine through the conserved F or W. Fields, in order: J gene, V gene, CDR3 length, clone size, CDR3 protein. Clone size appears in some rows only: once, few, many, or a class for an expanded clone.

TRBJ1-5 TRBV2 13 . CASSDGFVSPQHF
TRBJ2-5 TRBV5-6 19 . CASSLGLQPGQGAGETQYF
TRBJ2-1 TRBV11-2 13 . CASSLGLNNEQFF
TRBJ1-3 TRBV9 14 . CASSVTGVGDTIYF
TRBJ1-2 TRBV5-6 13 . CASSRDTFRGYTF
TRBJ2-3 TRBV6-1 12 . CASSEMWQSQYF
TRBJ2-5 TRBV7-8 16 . CASSSGTSGGQETQYF
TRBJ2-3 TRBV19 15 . CASSIAGQGMDTQYF
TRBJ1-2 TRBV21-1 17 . CASSTRTPDREDYGYTF
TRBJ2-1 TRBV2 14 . CASTTGTGANEQFF
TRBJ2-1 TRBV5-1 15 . CASSQDGSSYNEQFF
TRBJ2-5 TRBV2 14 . CASSDNRDQETQYF
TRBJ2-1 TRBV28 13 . CASRSGGYNEQFF
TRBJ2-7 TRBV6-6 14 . CASSPRVDSYEQYF
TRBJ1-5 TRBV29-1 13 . CSVLLQYNQPQHF
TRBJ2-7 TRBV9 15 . CASSVAGTTTYEQYF
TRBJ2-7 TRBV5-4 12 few CASSLERYEQYF
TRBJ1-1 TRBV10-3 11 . CAISAGPEAFF
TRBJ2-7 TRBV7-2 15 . CASSPLGADRYEQYF
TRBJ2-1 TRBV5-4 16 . CASSLRTSGSVNEQFF
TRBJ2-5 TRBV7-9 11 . CASSLLETQYF
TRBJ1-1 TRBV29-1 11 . CSVALNTEAFF
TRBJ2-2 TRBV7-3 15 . CASSLNVPNTGELFF
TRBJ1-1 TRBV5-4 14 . CASSLNGRYTEAFF
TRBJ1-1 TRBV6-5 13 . CASSYRGQGEAFF
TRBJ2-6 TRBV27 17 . CASGAGTDLVGANVLTF
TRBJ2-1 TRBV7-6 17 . CASSPSAGASSYNEQFF
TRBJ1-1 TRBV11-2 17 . CASRKNTGGLRGTEAFF
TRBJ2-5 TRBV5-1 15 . CASSLAVGQQETQYF
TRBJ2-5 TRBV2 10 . CASSEETQYF
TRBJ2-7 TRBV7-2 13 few CASSLGYSYEQYF
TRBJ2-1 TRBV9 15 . CASSLQGVDYNEQFF
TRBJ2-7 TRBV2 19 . CASRERWGLASGSPNEQYF
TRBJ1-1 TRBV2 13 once CASSTGRDTEAFF
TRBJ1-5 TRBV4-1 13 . CASSLQGSQPQHF
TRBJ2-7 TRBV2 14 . CASSQTSGKVEQYF
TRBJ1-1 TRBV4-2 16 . CASSQEAQGGHTEAFF
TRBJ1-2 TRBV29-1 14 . CSVVTLRGRGGYTF
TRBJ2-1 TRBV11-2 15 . CASSLASGAIDEQFF
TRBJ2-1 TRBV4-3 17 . CASSQDPGPSSYNEQFF
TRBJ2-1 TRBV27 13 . CASAGNYNGEQFF
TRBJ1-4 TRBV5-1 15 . CASSLATGTHEKLFF
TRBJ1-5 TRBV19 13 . CASSTTGERPQHF
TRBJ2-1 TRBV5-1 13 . CASSQDTEGGQFF
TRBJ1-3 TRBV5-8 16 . CASSLSSSRLARTIYF
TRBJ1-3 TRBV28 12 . CASSLRGNTIYF
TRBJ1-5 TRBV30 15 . CAWSVQGASNQPQHF
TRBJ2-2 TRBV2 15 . CASSERPANTGELFF
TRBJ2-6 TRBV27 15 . CASSLLGSGANVLTF
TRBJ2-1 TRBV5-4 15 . CASRSIDRVDNEQFF
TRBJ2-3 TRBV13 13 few CASSLGQMGAQYF
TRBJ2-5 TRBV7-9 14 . CASSPGQGQETQYF
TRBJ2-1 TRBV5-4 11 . CASSFEREQFF
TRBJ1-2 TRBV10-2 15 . CASSPTSGPTYGYTF